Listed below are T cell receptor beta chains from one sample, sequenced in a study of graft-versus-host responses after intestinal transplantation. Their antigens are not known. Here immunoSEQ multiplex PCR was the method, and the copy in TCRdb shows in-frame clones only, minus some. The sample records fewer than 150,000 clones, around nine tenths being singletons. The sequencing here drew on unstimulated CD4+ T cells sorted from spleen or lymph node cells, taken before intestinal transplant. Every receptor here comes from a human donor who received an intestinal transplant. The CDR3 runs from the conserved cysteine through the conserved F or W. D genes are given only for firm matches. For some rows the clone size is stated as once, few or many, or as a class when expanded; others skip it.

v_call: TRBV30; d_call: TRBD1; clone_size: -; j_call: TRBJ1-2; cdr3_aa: CAWSRQGAEGYTF; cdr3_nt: TGTGCCTGGAGTAGACAGGGGGCAGAAGGCTACACCTTC
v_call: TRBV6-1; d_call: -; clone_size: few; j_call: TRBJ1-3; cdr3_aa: CASSEEFGNTIYF; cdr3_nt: TGTGCCAGCAGTGAAGAATTCGGAAACACCATATATTTT
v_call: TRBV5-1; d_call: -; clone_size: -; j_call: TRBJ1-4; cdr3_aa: CASSLIPRAEKLFF; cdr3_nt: TGCGCCAGCAGCTTGATACCCAGGGCGGAAAAACTGTTTTTT
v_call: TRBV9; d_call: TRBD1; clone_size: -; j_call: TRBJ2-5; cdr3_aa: CASSSLPGGVETQYF; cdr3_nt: TGTGCCAGCAGCTCCCTACCAGGGGGCGTAGAGACCCAGTACTTC
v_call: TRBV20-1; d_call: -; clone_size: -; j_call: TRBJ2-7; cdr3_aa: CSARANEQYF; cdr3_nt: TGCAGTGCTCGGGCCAACGAGCAGTACTTC
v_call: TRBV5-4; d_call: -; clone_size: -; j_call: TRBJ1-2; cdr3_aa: CASSVQGATGYTF; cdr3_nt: TGTGCCAGCAGCGTACAGGGCGCGACCGGCTACACCTTC
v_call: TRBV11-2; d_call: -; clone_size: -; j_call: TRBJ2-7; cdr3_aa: CASSLTVGTYEQYF; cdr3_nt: TGTGCCAGCAGCTTAACCGTCGGGACCTACGAGCAGTACTTC
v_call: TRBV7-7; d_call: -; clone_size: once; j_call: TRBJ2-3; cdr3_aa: CASSLSIRHADTQYF; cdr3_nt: TGTGCCAGCAGCTTATCTATCAGGCACGCAGATACGCAGTATTTT
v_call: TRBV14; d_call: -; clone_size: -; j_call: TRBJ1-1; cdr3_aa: CASSREAGWATEAFF; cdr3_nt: TGTGCCAGCAGCCGAGAAGCAGGGTGGGCCACTGAAGCTTTCTTT
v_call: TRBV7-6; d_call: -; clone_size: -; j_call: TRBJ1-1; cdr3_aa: CASSSNRQGSAFF; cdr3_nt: TGTGCCAGCAGCTCCAACCGGCAGGGTTCAGCTTTCTTT
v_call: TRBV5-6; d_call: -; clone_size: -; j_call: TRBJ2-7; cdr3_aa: CASSLRRAVVEQYF; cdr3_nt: TGTGCCAGCAGCTTGAGGCGGGCGGTCGTCGAGCAGTACTTC
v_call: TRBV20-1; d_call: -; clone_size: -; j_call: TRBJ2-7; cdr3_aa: CSASKLYEQYF; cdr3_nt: TGCAGTGCTAGTAAGCTCTACGAGCAGTACTTC
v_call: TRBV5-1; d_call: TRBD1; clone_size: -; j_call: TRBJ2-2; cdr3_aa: CASSPTGTGNTGELFF; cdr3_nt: TGCGCCAGCAGCCCGACCGGGACAGGGAACACCGGGGAGCTGTTTTTT
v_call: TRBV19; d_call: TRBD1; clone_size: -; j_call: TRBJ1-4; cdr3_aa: CASRNHGQGTNEKLFF; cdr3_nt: TGTGCCAGTCGCAACCACGGACAGGGAACAAATGAAAAACTGTTTTTT
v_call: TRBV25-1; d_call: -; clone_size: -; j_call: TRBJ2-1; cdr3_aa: CASSESQPYNEQFF; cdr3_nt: TGTGCCAGCAGTGAATCACAGCCTTACAATGAGCAGTTCTTC
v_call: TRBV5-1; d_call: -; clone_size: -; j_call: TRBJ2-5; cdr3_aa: CASRSRGQETQYF; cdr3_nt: TGCGCCAGCAGATCTCGGGGCCAAGAGACCCAGTACTTC
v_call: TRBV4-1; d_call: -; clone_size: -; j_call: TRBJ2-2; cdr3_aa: CASSQVENTGELFF; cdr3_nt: TGCGCCAGCAGCCAAGTGGAAAACACCGGGGAGCTGTTTTTT
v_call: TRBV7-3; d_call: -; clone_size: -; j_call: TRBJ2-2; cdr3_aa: CASSSGDSSAGELFF; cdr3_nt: TGTGCCAGCAGCTCTGGGGATAGCAGCGCCGGGGAGCTGTTTTTT
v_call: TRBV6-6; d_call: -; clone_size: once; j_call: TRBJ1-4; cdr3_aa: CASSRGGGDEKLFF; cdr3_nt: TGTGCCAGCAGTAGAGGGGGAGGGGATGAAAAACTGTTTTTT
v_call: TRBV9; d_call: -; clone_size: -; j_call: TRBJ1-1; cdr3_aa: CASSVSRSTEAFF; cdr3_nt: TGTGCCAGCAGCGTAAGCAGGAGCACTGAAGCTTTCTTT
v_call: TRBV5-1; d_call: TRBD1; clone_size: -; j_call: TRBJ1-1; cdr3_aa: CASSMGQGARMNTEAFF; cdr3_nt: TGCGCCAGCAGCATGGGACAGGGGGCCAGAATGAACACTGAAGCTTTCTTT
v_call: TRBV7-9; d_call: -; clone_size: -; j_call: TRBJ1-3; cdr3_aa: CASSLRDGGNTIYF; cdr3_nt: TGTGCCAGCAGCTTAAGAGACGGTGGAAACACCATATATTTT
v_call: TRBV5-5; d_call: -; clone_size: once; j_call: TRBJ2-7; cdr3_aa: CASSLGGTTYEQYF; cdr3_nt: TGTGCCAGCAGCTTGGGTGGGACCACATACGAGCAGTACTTC
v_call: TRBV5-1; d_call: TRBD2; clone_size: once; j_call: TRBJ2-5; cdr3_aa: CASSLGLGQTQYF; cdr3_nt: TGCGCCAGCAGCTTAGGACTAGGGCAGACCCAGTACTTC
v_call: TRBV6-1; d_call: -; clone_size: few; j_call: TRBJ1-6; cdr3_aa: CASSESGGGNSPLHF; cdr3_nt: TGTGCCAGCAGTGAATCGGGGGGTGGTAATTCACCCCTCCACTTT
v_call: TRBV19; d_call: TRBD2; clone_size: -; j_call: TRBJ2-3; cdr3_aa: CASSIKRGDTQYF; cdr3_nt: TGTGCCAGTAGTATAAAGCGGGGAGATACGCAGTATTTT
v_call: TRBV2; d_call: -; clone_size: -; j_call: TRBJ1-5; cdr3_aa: CASSVTGSNQPQHF; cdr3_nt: TGTGCCAGCAGTGTGACAGGCAGCAATCAGCCCCAGCATTTT
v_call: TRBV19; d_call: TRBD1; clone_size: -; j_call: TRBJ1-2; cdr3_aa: CASSISGGGNYGYTF; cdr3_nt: TGTGCCAGTAGTATCAGTGGAGGGGGCAACTATGGCTACACCTTC
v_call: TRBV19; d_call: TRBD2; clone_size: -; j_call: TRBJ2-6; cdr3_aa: CASTKAGAGANVLTF; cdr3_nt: TGTGCCAGTACTAAGGCGGGAGCCGGGGCCAACGTCCTGACTTTC
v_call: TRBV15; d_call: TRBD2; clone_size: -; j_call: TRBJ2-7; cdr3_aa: CATSRVAGGRYEQYF; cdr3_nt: TGTGCCACCAGCAGAGTAGCGGGGGGACGTTACGAGCAGTACTTC
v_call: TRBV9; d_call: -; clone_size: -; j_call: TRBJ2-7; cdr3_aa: CASSVGLASSYEQYF; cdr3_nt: TGTGCCAGCAGCGTAGGCCTAGCGAGCTCCTACGAGCAGTACTTC
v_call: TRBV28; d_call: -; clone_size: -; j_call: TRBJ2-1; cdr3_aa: CASSLGSLGQFF; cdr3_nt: TGTGCCAGCAGTTTAGGGTCGTTAGGGCAGTTCTTC
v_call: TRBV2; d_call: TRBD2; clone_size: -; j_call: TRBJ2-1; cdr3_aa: CASSALAYNEQFF; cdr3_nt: TGTGCCAGCTCAGCACTAGCGTACAATGAGCAGTTCTTC